These T cell receptor beta chains were read from a single sample in a study of shared clonotypes between healthy human individuals. The data were produced by immunoSEQ multiplex PCR, yet TCRdb's version contains in-frame clones alone and is incomplete. The sample yields 2.5 million or so clones, roughly nine tenths seen once. The specimen was naive CD4+ T cells sorted from blood. These receptors originate from a man aged 18 to 29 in good health. Both conserved end residues are part of each CDR3.

TRBV30	CAWSDQETQYF
TRBV6-1	CASSEGRGRYGKLFF
TRBV7-9	CASSPNSPFYGYTF
TRBV7-9	CAIGSTDTQYF
TRBV9	CASSPHTGGIADTQYF
TRBV9	CASSVGSGGLMTDTQYF
TRBV18	CASSPPHGQYEKLFF
TRBV10-3	CAIRREGMGSPLHF
TRBV10-3	CAISNKRGEDEQYF
TRBV18	CASSPRQGKNQPQHF
TRBV5-4	CASSSGTSGSTDTQYF
TRBV19	CASRVGAASPLHF